This T cell receptor beta chain was sequenced during a study of T cells in Graves' hyperthyroidism and ophthalmopathy. RNA transcripts provided the source from which TCR beta CDR3 regions were amplified. During a first-round RT-PCR of the TCR CDR3, the HTBI primer set was used. TCRdb processed the multiplex PCR reads anew with MiXCR; each CDR3 protein has one entry. Among 500,000 to 550,000 distinct CDR3 sequences listed, less than 25% were seen once. The germline V and J ends were trimmed by 6 bases and 4 bases, with 15 bases remaining between them. CDR3 length: 15 residues. The sequenced sample consisted of blood. This receptor was obtained from a man between 18 and 35 years old with Graves' hyperthyroidism. This sequence joins TRBV12-3 or TRBV12-4 and TRBJ2-2; D may be TRBD1 or TRBD2 (6 bases each). CDR3 nucleotides: TGTGCCAGCAGACTGGAGGGACAAGCCACCGGGGAGCTGTTTTTT. Amino acids: CASRLEGQATGELFF.